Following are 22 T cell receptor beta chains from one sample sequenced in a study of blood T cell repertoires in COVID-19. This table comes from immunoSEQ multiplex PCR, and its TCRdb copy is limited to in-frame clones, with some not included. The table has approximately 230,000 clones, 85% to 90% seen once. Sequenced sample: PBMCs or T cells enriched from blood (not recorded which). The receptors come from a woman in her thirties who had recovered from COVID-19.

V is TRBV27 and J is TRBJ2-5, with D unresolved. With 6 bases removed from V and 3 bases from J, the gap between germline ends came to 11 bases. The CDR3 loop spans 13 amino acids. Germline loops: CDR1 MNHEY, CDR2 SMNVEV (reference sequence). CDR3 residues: CASRDMPKETQYF. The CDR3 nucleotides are TGTGCCAGCAGAGACATGCCTAAAGAGACCCAGTACTTC.

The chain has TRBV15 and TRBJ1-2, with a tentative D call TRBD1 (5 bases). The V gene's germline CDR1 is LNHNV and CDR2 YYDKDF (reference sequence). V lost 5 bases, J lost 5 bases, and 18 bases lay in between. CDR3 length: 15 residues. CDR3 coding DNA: TGTGCCACCAGCTACATCAATAAGGGGTTGTATGGCTACACCTTC. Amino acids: CATSYINKGLYGYTF.

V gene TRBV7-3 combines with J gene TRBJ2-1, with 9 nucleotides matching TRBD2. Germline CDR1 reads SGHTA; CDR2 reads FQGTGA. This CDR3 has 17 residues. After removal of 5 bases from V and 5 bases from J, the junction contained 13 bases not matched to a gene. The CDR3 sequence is CASSQPRGGASNNEQFF. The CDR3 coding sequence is TGTGCCAGCAGCCAACCACGCGGGGGGGCCTCTAACAATGAGCAGTTCTTC.

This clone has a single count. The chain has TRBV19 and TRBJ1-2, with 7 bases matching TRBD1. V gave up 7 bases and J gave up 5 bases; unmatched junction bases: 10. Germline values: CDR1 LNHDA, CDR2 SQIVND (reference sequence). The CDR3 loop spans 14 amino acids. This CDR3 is CASTLDREAYGYTF. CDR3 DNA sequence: TGTGCCAGTACCCTAGACAGGGAGGCTTATGGCTACACCTTC.

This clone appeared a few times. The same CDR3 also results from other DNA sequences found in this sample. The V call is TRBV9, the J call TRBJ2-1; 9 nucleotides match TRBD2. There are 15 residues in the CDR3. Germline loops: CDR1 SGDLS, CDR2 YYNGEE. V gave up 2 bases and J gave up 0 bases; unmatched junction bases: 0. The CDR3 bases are TGTGCCAGCAGCGTTAGCGGGAGCTCCTACAATGAGCAGTTCTTC. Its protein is CASSVSGSSYNEQFF.

CDR3 in amino acids: CATSQGQGDNQPQHF. Written as DNA, the CDR3 is TGTGCCACCAGTCAAGGACAGGGCGACAATCAGCCCCAGCATTTT. V and J are TRBV24-1 and TRBJ1-5; 8 bases fit TRBD1. CDR1 and CDR2 (germline): KGHDR, SFDVKD. The CDR3 has 15 amino acids. V gave up 6 bases and J gave up 3 bases; unmatched junction bases: 6.

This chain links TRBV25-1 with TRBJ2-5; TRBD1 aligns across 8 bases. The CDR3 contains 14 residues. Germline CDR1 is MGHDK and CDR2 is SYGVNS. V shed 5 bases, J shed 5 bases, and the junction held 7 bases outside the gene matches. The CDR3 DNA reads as TGTGCCAGCAGTAAGGACAGGGTTTGGGAGACCCAGTACTTC. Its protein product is CASSKDRVWETQYF.

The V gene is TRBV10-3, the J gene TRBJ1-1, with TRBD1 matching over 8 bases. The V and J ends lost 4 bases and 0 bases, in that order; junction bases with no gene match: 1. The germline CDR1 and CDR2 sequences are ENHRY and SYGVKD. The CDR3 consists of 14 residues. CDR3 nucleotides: TGTGCCATCAGTGGACAGGGGTTGAACACTGAAGCTTTCTTT. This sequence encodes CAISGQGLNTEAFF.

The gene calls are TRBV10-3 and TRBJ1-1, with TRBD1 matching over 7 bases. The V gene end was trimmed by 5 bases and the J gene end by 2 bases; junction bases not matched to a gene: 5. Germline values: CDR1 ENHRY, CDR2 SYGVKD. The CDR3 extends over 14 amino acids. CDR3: CAISSGTDNTEAFF. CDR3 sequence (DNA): TGTGCCATCAGTTCCGGGACAGACAACACTGAAGCTTTCTTT.

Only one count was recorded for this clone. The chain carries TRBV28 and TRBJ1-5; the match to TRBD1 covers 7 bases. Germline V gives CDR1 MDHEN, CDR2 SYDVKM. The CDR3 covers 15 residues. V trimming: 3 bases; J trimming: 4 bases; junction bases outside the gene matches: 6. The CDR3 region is CASSFPGRGNQPQHF. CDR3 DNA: TGTGCCAGCAGTTTCCCAGGCAGGGGGAATCAGCCCCAGCATTTT.

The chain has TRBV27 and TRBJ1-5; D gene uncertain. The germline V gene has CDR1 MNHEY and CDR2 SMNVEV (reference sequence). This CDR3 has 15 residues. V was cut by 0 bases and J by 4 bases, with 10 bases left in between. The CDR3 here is CASSLSATINQPQHF. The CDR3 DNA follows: TGTGCCAGCAGTTTATCAGCGACCATTAATCAGCCCCAGCATTTT.

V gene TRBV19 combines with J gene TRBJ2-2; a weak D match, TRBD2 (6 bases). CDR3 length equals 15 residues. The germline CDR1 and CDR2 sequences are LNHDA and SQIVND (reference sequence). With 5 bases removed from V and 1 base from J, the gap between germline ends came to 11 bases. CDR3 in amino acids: CASSALARNTGELFF. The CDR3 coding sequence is TGTGCCAGTAGTGCCCTAGCGAGGAACACCGGGGAGCTGTTTTTT.

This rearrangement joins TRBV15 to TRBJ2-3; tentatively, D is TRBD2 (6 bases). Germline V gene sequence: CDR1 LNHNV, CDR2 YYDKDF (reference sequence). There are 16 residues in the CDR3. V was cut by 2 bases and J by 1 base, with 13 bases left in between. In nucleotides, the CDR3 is TGTGCCACCAGCAGACGTTCGGGGGTAGGCACAGATACGCAGTATTTT. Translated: CATSRRSGVGTDTQYF. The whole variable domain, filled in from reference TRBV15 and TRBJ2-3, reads DAMVIQNPRYQVTQFGKPVTLSCSQTLNHNVMYWYQQKSSQAPKLLFHYYDKDFNNEADTPDNFQSRRPNTSFCFLDIRSPGLGDTAMYLCATSRRSGVGTDTQYFGPGTRLTVL.

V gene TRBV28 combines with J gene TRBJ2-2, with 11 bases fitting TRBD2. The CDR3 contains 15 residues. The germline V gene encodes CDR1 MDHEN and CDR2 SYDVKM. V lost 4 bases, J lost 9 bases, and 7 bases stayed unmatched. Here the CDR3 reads CASSSLLAGARELFF. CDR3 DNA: TGTGCCAGCAGTTCCTTACTAGCGGGAGCCCGGGAGCTGTTTTTT.

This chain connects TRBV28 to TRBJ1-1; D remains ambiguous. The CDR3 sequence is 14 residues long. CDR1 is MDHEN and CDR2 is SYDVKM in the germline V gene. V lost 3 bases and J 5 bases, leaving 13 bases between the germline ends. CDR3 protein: CASSLGEFGTEAFF. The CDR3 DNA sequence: TGTGCCAGCAGTTTGGGAGAATTTGGAACTGAAGCTTTCTTT.

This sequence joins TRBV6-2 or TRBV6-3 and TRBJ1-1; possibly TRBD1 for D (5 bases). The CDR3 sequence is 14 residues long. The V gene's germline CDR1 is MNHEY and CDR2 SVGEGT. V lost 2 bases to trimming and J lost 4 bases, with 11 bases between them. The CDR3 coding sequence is TGTGCCAGCAGTTACAGGGGAGGAAGCACTGAAGCTTTCTTT. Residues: CASSYRGGSTEAFF.

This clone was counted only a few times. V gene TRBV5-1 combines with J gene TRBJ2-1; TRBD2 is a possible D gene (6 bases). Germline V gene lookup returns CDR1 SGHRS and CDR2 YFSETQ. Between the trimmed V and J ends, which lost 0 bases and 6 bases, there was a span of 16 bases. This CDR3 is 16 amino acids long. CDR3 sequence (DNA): TGCGCCAGCAGCTTGGGCGGGAAGGCGGTAAGCAATGAGCAGTTCTTC. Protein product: CASSLGGKAVSNEQFF.

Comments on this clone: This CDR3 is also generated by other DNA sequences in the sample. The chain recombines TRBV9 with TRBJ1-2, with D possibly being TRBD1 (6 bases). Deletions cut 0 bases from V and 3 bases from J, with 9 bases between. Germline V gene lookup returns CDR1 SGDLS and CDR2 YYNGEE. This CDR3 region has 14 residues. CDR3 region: CASSVVPGDYGYTF. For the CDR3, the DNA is TGTGCCAGCAGCGTAGTCCCAGGGGACTATGGCTACACCTTC.

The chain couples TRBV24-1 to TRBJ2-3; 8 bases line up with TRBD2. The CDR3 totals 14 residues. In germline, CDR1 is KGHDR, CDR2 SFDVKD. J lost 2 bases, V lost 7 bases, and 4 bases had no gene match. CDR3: CATSGRVLTDTQYF. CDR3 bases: TGTGCCACCAGCGGGAGGGTTCTCACAGATACGCAGTATTTT.

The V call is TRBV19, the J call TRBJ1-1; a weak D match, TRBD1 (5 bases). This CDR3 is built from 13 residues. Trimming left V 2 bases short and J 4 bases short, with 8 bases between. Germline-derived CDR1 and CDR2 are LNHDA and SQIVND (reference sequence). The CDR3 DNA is TGTGCCAGTAGTATAAACCAGGGCACTGAAGCTTTCTTT. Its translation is CASSINQGTEAFF.

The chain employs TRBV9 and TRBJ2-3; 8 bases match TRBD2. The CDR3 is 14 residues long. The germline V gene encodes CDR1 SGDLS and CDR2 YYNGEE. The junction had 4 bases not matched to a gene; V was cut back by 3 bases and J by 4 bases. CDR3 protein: CASSASGSADTQYF. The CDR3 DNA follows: TGTGCCAGCAGCGCGAGCGGGAGCGCAGATACGCAGTATTTT. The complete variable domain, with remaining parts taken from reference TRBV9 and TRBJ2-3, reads DSGVTQTPKHLITATGQRVTLRCSPRSGDLSVYWYQQSLDQGLQFLIQYYNGEERAKGNILERFSAQQFPDLHSELNLSSLELGDSALYFCASSASGSADTQYFGPGTRLTVL.

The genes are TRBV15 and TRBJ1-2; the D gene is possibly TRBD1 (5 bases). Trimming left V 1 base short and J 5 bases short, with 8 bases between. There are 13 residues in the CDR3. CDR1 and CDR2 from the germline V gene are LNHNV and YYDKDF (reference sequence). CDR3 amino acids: CATSRGQGYGYTF. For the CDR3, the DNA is TGTGCCACCAGCAGAGGGCAGGGTTATGGCTACACCTTC.